The present entry profiles one T cell receptor (beta chain) with its context. PCR was run on genomic DNA. The TCR beta CDR3 region was amplified using 30 forward and 13 reverse primers. Using its own MiXCR run on the multiplex PCR reads, TCRdb lists one record per CDR3 protein. The sample comprises about 250,000 distinct CDR3 sequences, more than 40% of which are singletons, and approximately 14% rests with the top ten. The source of the sample is a study of type 1 and type 2 diabetes patients. Overall study: Across the study, about 20 million paired-end reads were produced.

Standard classification criteria confirmed type 1 or type 2 diabetes in all patients. The germline CDR1 and CDR2 sequences are PRHDT and FYEKMQ (reference sequence). V was clipped by 5 bases and J by 2 bases, with 12 bases between them. The CDR3 totals 14 residues. The clonotype originates from a man aged 18 to 35 with type 2 diabetes. Source material: peripheral blood mononuclear cells (PBMCs). The chain recombines TRBV13 with TRBJ1-1; D remains ambiguous. The CDR3 DNA follows: TGTGCCAGCAGCGCGCACCCAAGTAACACTGAAGCTTTCTTT. Translation: CASSAHPSNTEAFF.